The rows below give T cell receptor beta chains drawn from one sample of a study of vaccination effects on CD4 cells after COVID-19. Profiling relied on immunoSEQ multiplex PCR, and the TCRdb table lists in-frame clones only, not all of them. The repertoire holds 14,000 or so clones, with approximately 82% as singletons. Antigens for these TCRs are unknown. The sequences come from CD4+ T cells from PBMCs cultured with HCoV-229E spike peptides, collected before COVID-19 vaccination. Receptor source: a human donor who received a COVID-19 vaccine. Each CDR3 is given with its conserved first and last residue. The D gene is left open where the match is weak. Some rows have no size entry. The others give once, few or many, or a class for an expanded clone.

V: TRBV5-5
size: NA
D: NA
J: TRBJ2-3
length: 13
CDR3: CASSLVTRDTQYF
DNA: TGTGCCAGCAGCTTGGTGACTAGAGATACGCAGTATTTT

V: TRBV11-3
size: NA
D: NA
J: TRBJ1-5
length: 17
CDR3: CASSLDQRQGRDQPQHF
DNA: TGTGCCAGCAGCTTAGATCAACGGCAGGGAAGAGATCAGCCCCAGCATTTT

V: TRBV9
size: few
D: TRBD1
J: TRBJ2-2
length: 14
CDR3: CASSLQGLGGELFF
DNA: TGTGCCAGCAGTCTACAGGGGTTAGGCGGGGAGCTGTTTTTT

V: TRBV7-9
size: NA
D: TRBD2
J: TRBJ2-7
length: 14
CDR3: CASSPGTSVYEQYF
DNA: TGTGCCAGCAGCCCCGGGACTAGCGTATACGAGCAGTACTTC

V: TRBV7-3
size: once
D: NA
J: TRBJ2-3
length: 15
CDR3: CASSVMGTRTDTQYF
DNA: TGTGCCAGCAGCGTTATGGGAACACGTACAGATACGCAGTATTTT

V: TRBV7-2
size: NA
D: NA
J: TRBJ1-4
length: 12
CDR3: CASSLYGEKLFF
DNA: TGTGCCAGCAGCTTATACGGCGAAAAACTGTTTTTT

V: TRBV6-2/TRBV6-3
size: NA
D: TRBD1
J: TRBJ2-7
length: 15
CDR3: CASSSRDRGLGEQYF
DNA: TGTGCCAGCAGTTCACGGGACAGGGGGCTCGGCGAGCAGTACTTC

V: TRBV3-1/TRBV3-2
size: NA
D: TRBD2
J: TRBJ2-5
length: 13
CDR3: CASSPGLAGTQYF
DNA: TGTGCCAGCAGCCCGGGACTAGCGGGGACCCAGTACTTC

V: TRBV9
size: NA
D: TRBD2
J: TRBJ2-3
length: 17
CDR3: CASSVVGSGGPTDTQYF
DNA: TGTGCCAGCAGCGTAGTCGGTAGCGGGGGCCCCACAGATACGCAGTATTTT

V: TRBV30
size: NA
D: NA
J: TRBJ2-7
length: 13
CDR3: CAWMEGTHYEQYF
DNA: TGTGCCTGGATGGAAGGGACCCACTACGAGCAGTACTTC

V: TRBV30
size: NA
D: NA
J: TRBJ2-1
length: 13
CDR3: CAWSPWGNNEQFF
DNA: TGTGCCTGGAGTCCATGGGGCAACAATGAGCAGTTCTTC

V: TRBV29-1
size: NA
D: NA
J: TRBJ2-1
length: 13
CDR3: CSVWEASYNEQFF
DNA: TGCAGCGTTTGGGAGGCTTCCTACAATGAGCAGTTCTTC

V: TRBV30
size: NA
D: NA
J: TRBJ1-2
length: 10
CDR3: CAWSAGGYTF
DNA: TGTGCCTGGAGTGCTGGCGGCTACACCTTC

V: TRBV18
size: few
D: NA
J: TRBJ1-1
length: 15
CDR3: CASSPPVLRNTEAFF
DNA: TGTGCCAGCTCACCACCGGTCCTGAGGAACACTGAAGCTTTCTTT

V: TRBV4-3
size: NA
D: NA
J: TRBJ2-1
length: 16
CDR3: CASSQELSQGNNEQFF
DNA: TGCGCCAGCAGCCAAGAGCTCTCCCAGGGTAACAATGAGCAGTTCTTC

V: TRBV19
size: NA
D: NA
J: TRBJ2-1
length: 13
CDR3: CASSAGYYNEQFF
DNA: TGTGCCAGTAGTGCGGGTTACTACAATGAGCAGTTCTTC

V: TRBV19
size: NA
D: NA
J: TRBJ1-5
length: 14
CDR3: CASSTQAGSGSQHF
DNA: TGTGCCAGTAGTACCCAGGCGGGATCGGGGTCCCAGCATTTT

V: TRBV5-1
size: NA
D: TRBD2
J: TRBJ2-1
length: 15
CDR3: CASSATSVGENEQFF
DNA: TGCGCCAGCAGCGCTACTAGCGTAGGTGAGAATGAGCAGTTCTTC

V: TRBV6-5
size: NA
D: NA
J: TRBJ1-1
length: 14
CDR3: CASSSTNQDTEAFF
DNA: TGTGCCAGCAGTTCCACGAACCAAGACACTGAAGCTTTCTTT

V: TRBV10-3
size: NA
D: NA
J: TRBJ1-2
length: 15
CDR3: CAISPAGARGYGYTF
DNA: TGTGCCATCAGTCCCGCAGGGGCTCGCGGATATGGCTACACCTTC

V: TRBV18
size: NA
D: TRBD2
J: TRBJ2-1
length: 15
CDR3: CASSTAGGPYNEQFF
DNA: TGTGCCAGCTCAACCGCGGGGGGGCCCTACAATGAGCAGTTCTTC

V: TRBV4-2
size: NA
D: TRBD2
J: TRBJ2-5
length: 16
CDR3: CASSRSLAGGQETQYF
DNA: TGTGCCAGCAGCCGATCACTAGCGGGGGGGCAAGAGACCCAGTACTTC

V: TRBV6-1
size: NA
D: NA
J: TRBJ1-5
length: 13
CDR3: CASSPATNQPQHF
DNA: TGTGCCAGCAGCCCTGCGACCAATCAGCCCCAGCATTTT

V: TRBV19
size: few
D: NA
J: TRBJ1-5
length: 14
CDR3: CASSIRGSNQPQHF
DNA: TGTGCCAGTAGTATTCGGGGCAGCAATCAGCCCCAGCATTTT

V: TRBV5-4
size: NA
D: NA
J: TRBJ1-3
length: 16
CDR3: CASSLGDPAGGNTIYF
DNA: TGTGCCAGCAGCTTGGGCGACCCCGCCGGTGGAAACACCATATATTTT

V: TRBV9
size: few
D: NA
J: TRBJ1-3
length: 17
CDR3: CASSVGGRGGFGNTIYF
DNA: TGTGCCAGCAGCGTTGGAGGGAGAGGAGGGTTCGGAAACACCATATATTTT

V: TRBV4-3
size: once
D: TRBD2
J: TRBJ2-2
length: 19
CDR3: CASSQVLARGRTNTGELFF
DNA: TGCGCCAGCAGCCAAGTACTAGCGCGGGGCAGAACGAACACCGGGGAGCTGTTTTTT

V: TRBV7-9
size: once
D: TRBD1
J: TRBJ1-2
length: 14
CDR3: CASSSGQDSYGYTF
DNA: TGTGCCAGCAGCTCCGGACAGGACTCCTATGGCTACACCTTC

V: TRBV19
size: few
D: NA
J: TRBJ1-5
length: 13
CDR3: CASKQDSNQPQHF
DNA: TGTGCCAGTAAGCAAGATAGCAATCAGCCCCAGCATTTT

V: TRBV24-1
size: NA
D: TRBD1
J: TRBJ1-2
length: 14
CDR3: CATSDFGTGNGYTF
DNA: TGTGCCACCAGTGACTTCGGGACAGGGAACGGCTACACCTTC

V: TRBV19
size: medium-sized
D: TRBD1
J: TRBJ1-6
length: 14
CDR3: CASSIGTGNSPLHF
DNA: TGTGCCAGTAGTATTGGGACAGGGAATTCACCCCTCCACTTT

V: TRBV30
size: NA
D: NA
J: TRBJ1-2
length: 11
CDR3: CAWNREGGYTF
DNA: TGTGCCTGGAACAGGGAGGGAGGCTACACCTTC

V: TRBV27
size: NA
D: NA
J: TRBJ1-2
length: 15
CDR3: CASSLSGEFNYGYTF
DNA: TGTGCCAGCAGTTTATCGGGAGAATTCAACTATGGCTACACCTTC

V: TRBV18
size: NA
D: NA
J: TRBJ2-7
length: 18
CDR3: CASSPDKRGVGRSYEQYF
DNA: TGTGCCAGCTCACCAGACAAGAGGGGGGTCGGACGATCCTACGAGCAGTACTTC

V: TRBV5-3
size: once
D: TRBD1
J: TRBJ2-2
length: 16
CDR3: CARRGGQGALTGELFF
DNA: TGTGCCAGAAGGGGTGGACAGGGGGCTTTAACCGGGGAGCTGTTTTTT

V: TRBV15
size: NA
D: TRBD1
J: TRBJ2-7
length: 16
CDR3: CATSRGSGQGANEQYF
DNA: TGTGCCACCAGCAGAGGTTCGGGACAGGGCGCGAACGAGCAGTACTTC

V: TRBV30
size: NA
D: NA
J: TRBJ1-5
length: 14
CDR3: CAWSRGFSNQPQHF
DNA: TGTGCCTGGAGTCGTGGATTTAGCAATCAGCCCCAGCATTTT

V: TRBV27
size: NA
D: NA
J: TRBJ1-2
length: 13
CDR3: CASSFGPASGYTF
DNA: TGTGCCAGCAGTTTTGGACCGGCAAGTGGCTACACCTTC

V: TRBV6-1
size: NA
D: TRBD1
J: TRBJ2-5
length: 15
CDR3: CASSEVGTGKGTQYF
DNA: TGTGCCAGCAGTGAAGTCGGGACAGGGAAAGGGACCCAGTACTTC

V: TRBV10-3
size: NA
D: NA
J: TRBJ2-5
length: 13
CDR3: CAISSSSQETQYF
DNA: TGTGCCATCAGTTCATCCTCCCAAGAGACCCAGTACTTC